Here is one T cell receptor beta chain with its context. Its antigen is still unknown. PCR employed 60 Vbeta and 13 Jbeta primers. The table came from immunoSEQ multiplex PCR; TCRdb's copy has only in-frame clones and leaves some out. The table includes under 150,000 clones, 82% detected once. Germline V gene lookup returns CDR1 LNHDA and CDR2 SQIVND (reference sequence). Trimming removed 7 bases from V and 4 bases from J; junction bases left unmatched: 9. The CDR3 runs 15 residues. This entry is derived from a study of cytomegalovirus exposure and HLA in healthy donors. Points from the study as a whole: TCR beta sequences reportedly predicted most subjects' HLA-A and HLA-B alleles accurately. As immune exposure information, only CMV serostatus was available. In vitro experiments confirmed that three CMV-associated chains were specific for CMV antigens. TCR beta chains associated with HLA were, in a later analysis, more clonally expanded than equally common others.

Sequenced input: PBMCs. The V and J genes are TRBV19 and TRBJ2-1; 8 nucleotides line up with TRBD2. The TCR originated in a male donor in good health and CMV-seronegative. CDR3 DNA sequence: TGTGCCAGTAATCGGGGGGGGGAGTTATACAATGAGCAGTTCTTC. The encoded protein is CASNRGGELYNEQFF.